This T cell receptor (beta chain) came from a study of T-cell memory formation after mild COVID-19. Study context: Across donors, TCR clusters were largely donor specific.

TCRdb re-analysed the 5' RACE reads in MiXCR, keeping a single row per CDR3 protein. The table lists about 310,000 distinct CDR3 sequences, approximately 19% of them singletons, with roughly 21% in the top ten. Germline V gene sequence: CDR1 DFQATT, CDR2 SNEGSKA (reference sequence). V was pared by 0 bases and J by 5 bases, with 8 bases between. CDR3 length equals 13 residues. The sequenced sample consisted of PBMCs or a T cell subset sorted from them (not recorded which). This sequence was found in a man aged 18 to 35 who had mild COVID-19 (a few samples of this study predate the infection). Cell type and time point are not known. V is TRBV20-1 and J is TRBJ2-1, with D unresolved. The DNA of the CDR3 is TGCAGTGCTAGAGAGAGGTCAGACAATGAGCAGTTCTTC. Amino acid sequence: CSARERSDNEQFF.